This is a list of T cell receptor beta chains from one sample in a study of T cell responses to AZD1222 COVID-19 vaccine. Sequenced by immunoSEQ multiplex PCR; TCRdb stores in-frame clones only, minus some. The top ten clones hold more than 3.5% of a sample with about 170,000 clones, 85% to 90% of them seen once. The sample was peripheral blood, taken 28 days after the second dose of the MenACWY control vaccine. The receptors were sampled from an adult who received the MenACWY meningococcal vaccine as a control. Each CDR3 is given with its conserved first and last residue. A D gene is named only where the DNA matches it firmly. Clone size is given for some rows only: seen once, a few or many times, or a class if the clone is expanded.

clone_size j_call v_call cdr3_length d_call cdr3_aa cdr3_nt
- TRBJ1-1 TRBV28 14 - CASSLLFSNTEAFF TGTGCCAGCAGTTTATTGTTCAGTAACACTGAAGCTTTCTTT
- TRBJ2-5 TRBV4-1 17 TRBD2 CASSQDSSGTSQETQYF TGCGCCAGCAGCCAAGATTCTAGCGGGACCTCCCAAGAGACCCAGTACTTC
- TRBJ1-5 TRBV7-2 16 TRBD1 CASSAQQGVGNQPQHF TGTGCCAGCAGCGCCCAACAGGGGGTAGGAAATCAGCCCCAGCATTTT
few TRBJ1-5 TRBV28 13 - CASRPDAYQPQHF TGTGCCAGCAGACCGGACGCGTATCAGCCCCAGCATTTT
- TRBJ1-1 TRBV25-1 13 - CASLGSGMTEAFF TGTGCCTCCCTCGGGTCAGGGATGACTGAAGCTTTCTTT
- TRBJ2-3 TRBV29-1 14 TRBD2 CSSRGGASGDTQYF TGCAGCTCCCGAGGGGGGGCTAGCGGGGATACGCAGTATTTT
- TRBJ1-2 TRBV6-4 14 - CASSDSKRGDGYTF TGTGCCAGCAGTGACTCGAAGAGGGGGGATGGCTACACCTTC
few TRBJ2-2 TRBV6-4 14 - CASSAGADTGELFF TGTGCCAGCAGTGCAGGGGCGGACACCGGGGAGCTGTTTTTT
- TRBJ2-1 TRBV7-3 13 - CASSLDSNNEQFF TGTGCCAGCAGCTTAGACAGTAACAATGAGCAGTTCTTC
- TRBJ2-7 TRBV29-1 13 - CSVAGLTTYEQYF TGCAGCGTTGCGGGACTGACCACCTACGAGCAGTACTTC
- TRBJ1-4 TRBV5-4 15 - CASSHTGSSGEKLFF TGTGCCAGCAGTCATACAGGGAGTAGTGGTGAAAAACTGTTTTTT
- TRBJ2-1 TRBV11-3 15 TRBD1 CASSRWDRGVNEQFF TGTGCCAGCAGCCGCTGGGACAGGGGGGTCAATGAGCAGTTCTTC
- TRBJ2-5 TRBV27 14 - CASSLSTRRETQYF TGTGCCAGCAGTCTATCGACTAGACGAGAGACCCAGTACTTC
- TRBJ1-5 TRBV28 14 - CASCGQYSNQPQHF TGTGCCAGCTGCGGACAATATAGCAATCAGCCCCAGCATTTT
few TRBJ1-1 TRBV7-2 15 TRBD1 CASSARQGRWTEAFF TGTGCCAGCAGCGCCCGACAGGGCCGGTGGACTGAAGCTTTCTTT
- TRBJ1-5 TRBV19 12 - CASAGQHQPQHF TGTGCCAGTGCGGGGCAGCATCAGCCCCAGCATTTT
- TRBJ2-2 TRBV2 14 - CASSAVGDNGELFF TGTGCCAGCAGTGCTGTGGGGGACAACGGGGAGCTGTTTTTT
- TRBJ1-1 TRBV28 13 TRBD1 CASSLGGGFEAFF TGTGCCAGCAGTCTAGGGGGCGGTTTTGAAGCTTTCTTT
- TRBJ1-2 TRBV18 13 - CASSPWDGEGYTF TGTGCCAGCTCACCATGGGACGGGGAAGGCTACACCTTC
- TRBJ1-1 TRBV27 14 TRBD1 CASSRGQGASEAFF TGTGCCAGCAGCCGTGGACAGGGGGCCTCTGAAGCTTTCTTT
few TRBJ1-1 TRBV7-9 14 - CASSLIQGSSEAFF TGTGCCAGCAGCTTAATCCAGGGTAGCTCTGAAGCTTTCTTT
- TRBJ2-3 TRBV3-1/TRBV3-2 13 - CASSPGDTDTQYF TGTGCCAGCAGCCCCGGTGACACAGATACGCAGTATTTT
- TRBJ2-1 TRBV30 14 - CAWSTQDGINEQFF TGTGCCTGGAGTACGCAGGATGGTATCAATGAGCAGTTCTTC
- TRBJ2-1 TRBV4-3 16 - CASSQGPFSGYNEQFF TGCGCCAGCAGCCAAGGCCCCTTTAGCGGCTACAATGAGCAGTTCTTC
- TRBJ2-2 TRBV18 15 - CASGRQRPNTGELFF TGTGCCAGCGGGCGGCAGAGACCGAACACCGGGGAGCTGTTTTTT
once TRBJ1-5 TRBV18 14 - CASSPPWANQPQHF TGTGCCAGCTCACCACCATGGGCGAATCAGCCCCAGCATTTT
- TRBJ2-5 TRBV3-1/TRBV3-2 17 TRBD1 CASSQGSGQGMMETQYF TGTGCCAGCAGCCAAGGTTCAGGACAGGGGATGATGGAGACCCAGTACTTC
- TRBJ2-2 TRBV19 15 - CASSIMASNTGELFF TGTGCCAGTAGTATAATGGCCAGTAACACCGGGGAGCTGTTTTTT
- TRBJ1-6 TRBV18 15 - CASSPERSPRSPLHF TGTGCCAGCTCACCGGAGAGGTCCCCTAGGTCACCCCTCCACTTT
- TRBJ1-6 TRBV10-3 14 TRBD1 CAIRPTGSPVTLHF TGTGCCATCAGACCGACAGGGTCCCCAGTCACCCTCCACTTT
few TRBJ2-1 TRBV6-4 13 - CASSRGSYNEQFF TGTGCCAGCTCCAGGGGCTCCTACAATGAGCAGTTCTTC
- TRBJ1-5 TRBV12-3/TRBV12-4 13 - CASSLGPAQPQHF TGTGCCAGCAGTTTGGGGCCAGCTCAGCCCCAGCATTTT
- TRBJ2-7 TRBV29-1 12 - CSVEIPRDEQYF TGCAGCGTTGAGATCCCCCGGGACGAGCAGTACTTC
- TRBJ2-5 TRBV30 15 - CAWSLDGQGGGTQYF TGTGCCTGGAGTTTAGATGGACAGGGAGGGGGGACCCAGTACTTC
once TRBJ2-1 TRBV27 13 TRBD2 CASTTSGRGEQFF TGTGCCAGCACGACTAGCGGGAGAGGTGAGCAGTTCTTC
- TRBJ2-2 TRBV7-2 13 - CASSSFRFGELFF TGTGCCAGCAGCTCCTTCAGGTTCGGGGAGCTGTTTTTT
- TRBJ1-4 TRBV2 19 - CASSDPNRLSSATNEKLFF TGTGCCAGCAGTGACCCCAACAGGCTGTCTTCTGCAACTAATGAAAAACTGTTTTTT
- TRBJ1-5 TRBV7-2 15 - CASSLDPGGVGPQHF TGTGCCAGCAGCTTAGATCCGGGGGGCGTAGGGCCCCAGCATTTT
- TRBJ2-7 TRBV10-2 16 TRBD1 CASSLDRQGALGEQYF TGCGCCAGCAGCCTAGATAGACAGGGGGCACTGGGGGAGCAGTACTTC
- TRBJ1-1 TRBV5-1 13 TRBD1 CASSLGDRGEAFF TGCGCCAGCAGCTTGGGGGACAGGGGTGAAGCTTTCTTT
- TRBJ1-3 TRBV18 16 TRBD1 CASSPLDRGYGNTIYF TGTGCCAGCTCACCACTGGACAGGGGATATGGAAACACCATATATTTT
once TRBJ2-5 TRBV9 15 - CASSVGGRAQETQYF TGTGCCAGCAGCGTAGGGGGCCGGGCTCAAGAGACCCAGTACTTC
- TRBJ2-7 TRBV7-6 11 - CASSVSLEQYF TGTGCCAGCAGCGTGTCGCTTGAGCAGTACTTC
- TRBJ1-2 TRBV30 18 TRBD1 CAWSLPYTGTGTNYGYTF TGTGCCTGGAGTTTACCCTATACCGGGACAGGGACCAACTATGGCTACACCTTC
- TRBJ2-5 TRBV11-2 15 - CASSLRSGVAETQYF TGTGCCAGCAGCTTACGATCTGGGGTTGCAGAGACCCAGTACTTC